The T cell receptor (beta chain) described here comes from a study of shared clonotypes between healthy human individuals. Details on this clone: Other nucleotide sequences from this sample produce the same CDR3.

Trimming shortened V by 3 bases and J by 3 bases, and 5 bases separated the two germline ends. This CDR3 region has 12 residues. CDR1 is SGHRS and CDR2 is YFSETQ in the germline V gene. The repertoire was sequenced with immunoSEQ multiplex PCR; TCRdb's copy has only in-frame clones and lacks some. Seen here are about 450,000 clones, about four fifths observed once, and the top ten hold less than 15%. The receptor was isolated from a woman in her forties in good health. Some clones in this sample may be carry-over from other donors' samples. Sequenced material: PBMCs. This chain uses TRBV5-1 with TRBJ2-3; D not resolved. The CDR3 is CASSSPTDTQYF. The CDR3 region has the DNA TGCGCCAGCAGCTCACCTACAGATACGCAGTATTTT.